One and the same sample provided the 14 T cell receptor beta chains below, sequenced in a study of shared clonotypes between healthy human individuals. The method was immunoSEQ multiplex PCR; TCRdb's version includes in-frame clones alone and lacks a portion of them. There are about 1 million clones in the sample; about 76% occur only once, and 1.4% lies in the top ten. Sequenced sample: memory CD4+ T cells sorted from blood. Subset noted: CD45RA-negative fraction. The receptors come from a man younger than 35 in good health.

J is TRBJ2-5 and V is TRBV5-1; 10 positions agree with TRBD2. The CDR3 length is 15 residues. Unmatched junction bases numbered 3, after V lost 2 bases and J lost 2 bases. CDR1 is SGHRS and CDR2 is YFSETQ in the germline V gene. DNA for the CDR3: TGCGCCAGCAGCTTAGCGACTAGCGGGCAAGAGACCCAGTACTTC. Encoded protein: CASSLATSGQETQYF.

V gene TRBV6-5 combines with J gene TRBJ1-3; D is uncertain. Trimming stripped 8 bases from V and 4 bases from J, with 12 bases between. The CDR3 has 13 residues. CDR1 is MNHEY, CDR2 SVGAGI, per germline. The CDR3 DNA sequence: TGTGCCAGCGCCCCCTTGTCCGGAAACACCATATATTTT. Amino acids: CASAPLSGNTIYF.

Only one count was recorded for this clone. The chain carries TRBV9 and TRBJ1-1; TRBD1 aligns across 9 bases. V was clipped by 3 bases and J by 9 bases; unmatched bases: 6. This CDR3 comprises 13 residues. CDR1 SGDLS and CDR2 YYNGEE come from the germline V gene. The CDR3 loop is CASSAGQGFKAFF. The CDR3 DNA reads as TGTGCCAGCAGCGCCGGACAGGGGTTTAAAGCTTTCTTT.

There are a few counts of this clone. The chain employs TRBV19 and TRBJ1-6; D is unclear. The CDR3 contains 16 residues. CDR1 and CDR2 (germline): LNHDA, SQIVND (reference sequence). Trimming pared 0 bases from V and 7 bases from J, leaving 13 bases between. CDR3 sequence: CASSIEDPGPNSPLHF. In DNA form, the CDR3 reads TGTGCCAGTAGTATAGAGGACCCCGGGCCCAATTCACCCCTCCACTTT.

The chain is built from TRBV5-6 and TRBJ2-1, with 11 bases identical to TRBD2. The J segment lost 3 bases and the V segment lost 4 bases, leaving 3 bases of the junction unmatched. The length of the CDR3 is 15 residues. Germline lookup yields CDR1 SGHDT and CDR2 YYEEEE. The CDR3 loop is CASSILAGGYNEQFF. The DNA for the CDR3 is TGTGCCAGCAGCATTCTAGCGGGAGGCTACAATGAGCAGTTCTTC.

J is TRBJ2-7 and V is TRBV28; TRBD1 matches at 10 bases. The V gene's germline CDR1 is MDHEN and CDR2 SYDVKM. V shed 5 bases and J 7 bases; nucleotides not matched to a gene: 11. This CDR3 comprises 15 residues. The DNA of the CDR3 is TGTGCCAGCAGTCTCGGGACAGGGGTTTCAGTAGAGCAGTACTTC. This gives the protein CASSLGTGVSVEQYF.

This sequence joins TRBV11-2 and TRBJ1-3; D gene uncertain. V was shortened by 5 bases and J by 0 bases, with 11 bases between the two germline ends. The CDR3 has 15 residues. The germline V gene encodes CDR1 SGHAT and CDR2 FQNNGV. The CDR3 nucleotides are TGTGCCAGCAGCAGTGGAGGAAACTCTGGAAACACCATATATTTT. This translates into CASSSGGNSGNTIYF.

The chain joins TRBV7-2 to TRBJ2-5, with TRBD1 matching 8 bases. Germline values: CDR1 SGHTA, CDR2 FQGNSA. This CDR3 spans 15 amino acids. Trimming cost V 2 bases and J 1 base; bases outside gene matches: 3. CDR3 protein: CASSLNRGTQETQYF. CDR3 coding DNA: TGTGCCAGCAGCTTAAACAGGGGGACCCAAGAGACCCAGTACTTC.

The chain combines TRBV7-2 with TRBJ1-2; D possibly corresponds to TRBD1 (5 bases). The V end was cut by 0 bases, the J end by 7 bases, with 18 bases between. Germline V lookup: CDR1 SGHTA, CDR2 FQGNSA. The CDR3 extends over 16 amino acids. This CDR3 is CASSLASQGIKGGYTF. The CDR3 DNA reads TGTGCCAGCAGCTTAGCCTCCCAGGGCATCAAGGGTGGCTACACCTTC.

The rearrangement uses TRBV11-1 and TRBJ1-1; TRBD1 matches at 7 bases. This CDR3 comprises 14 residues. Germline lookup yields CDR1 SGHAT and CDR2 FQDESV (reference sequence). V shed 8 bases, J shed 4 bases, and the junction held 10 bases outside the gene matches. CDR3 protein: CASQQGQVSTEAFF. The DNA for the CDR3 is TGTGCCAGCCAACAGGGGCAGGTGAGCACTGAAGCTTTCTTT.

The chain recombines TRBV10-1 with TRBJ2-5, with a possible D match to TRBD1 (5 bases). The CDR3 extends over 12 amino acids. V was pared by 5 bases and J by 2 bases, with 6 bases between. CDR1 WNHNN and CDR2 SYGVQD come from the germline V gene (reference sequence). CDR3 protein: CASSNRQETQYF. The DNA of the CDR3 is TGCGCCAGCAGTAACAGGCAAGAGACCCAGTACTTC.

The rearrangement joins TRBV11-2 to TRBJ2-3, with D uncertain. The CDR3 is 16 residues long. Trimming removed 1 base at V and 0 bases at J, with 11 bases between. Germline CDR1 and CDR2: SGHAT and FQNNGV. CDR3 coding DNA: TGTGCCAGCAGCTTAGGGCTTAGCCACAGCACAGATACGCAGTATTTT. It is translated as CASSLGLSHSTDTQYF. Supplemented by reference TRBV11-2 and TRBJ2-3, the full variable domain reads EAGVAQSPRYKIIEKRQSVAFWCNPISGHATLYWYQQILGQGPKLLIQFQNNGVVDDSQLPKDRFSAERLKGVDSTLKIQPAKLEDSAVYLCASSLGLSHSTDTQYFGPGTRLTVL.

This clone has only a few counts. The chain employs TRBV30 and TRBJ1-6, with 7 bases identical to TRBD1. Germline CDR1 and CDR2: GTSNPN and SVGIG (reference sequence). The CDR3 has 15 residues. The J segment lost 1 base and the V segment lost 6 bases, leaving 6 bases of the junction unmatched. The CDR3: CACAGGPSYNSPLHF. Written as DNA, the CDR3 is TGTGCCTGCGCAGGGGGTCCGTCCTATAATTCACCCCTCCACTTT.

CDR3 region: CASSVTSFHEQYF. The CDR3 nucleotides are TGTGCCAGCAGTGTTACTAGCTTCCACGAGCAGTACTTC. The J gene is TRBJ2-7, the V gene TRBV25-1, with a tentative D call TRBD2 (6 bases). The CDR3 loop spans 13 amino acids. The V end lost 4 bases, the J end lost 5 bases, and 12 bases lay between the germline ends. CDR1 is MGHDK, CDR2 SYGVNS, per germline.